The present T cell receptor (beta chain) was sequenced within a study of cytomegalovirus exposure and HLA in healthy donors. Findings and limits, study-wide: Immune exposure was documented only through CMV serostatus. An analysis done earlier found most TCR beta V segments productive about 87% or about 30% of the time. Later on, a genetic analysis was performed. It linked a missense variant in DCLRE1C with V- and J-gene trimming of TCR beta.

The study ran its PCR with 60 Vbeta and 13 Jbeta primers. Data came from immunoSEQ multiplex PCR; TCRdb stores just in-frame clones and leaves some out. The table records 150,000 to 200,000 clones, 55% to 70% of them present only once. This clone was observed many times. Its antigen is still unknown. The CDR3 is made up of 13 amino acids. Germline lookup yields CDR1 SEHNR and CDR2 FQNEAQ (reference sequence). With 4 bases removed from V and 6 bases from J, the gap between germline ends came to 12 bases. The chain couples TRBV7-9 to TRBJ2-5; D is possibly TRBD2 (5 bases). Sequencing was carried out using PBMCs. The sequence came from a middle-aged woman in good health and CMV-seropositive. This CDR3 is CASSWRNMQTQYF. The DNA for the CDR3 is TGTGCCAGCAGCTGGAGGAACATGCAGACCCAGTACTTC.